The clone carrying this TCR beta chain was observed a handful of times. Antigen unknown. These data are taken from a study of OX40 agonist ivuxolimab in advanced cancers. Study conclusions and caveats: People who partly responded at 0.1-3.0 mg/kg had some of the least clonal expansion seen.

The CDR3 contains 13 residues. Looked up from germline, CDR1 is SGHDN and CDR2 is FVKESK. V lost 2 bases and J 9 bases, leaving 11 bases between the germline ends. TCRdb's copy holds only in-frame clones and misses some; the assay was immunoSEQ multiplex PCR. The data contain 84,000 or so clones, over 65% of them singletons. The receptor comes from an adult with an advanced solid tumor such as melanoma, head and neck, liver or kidney cancer. Material: CD4+ or CD8+ T cells sorted from blood, obtained in a trial of the OX40 agonist ivuxolimab. The V gene is TRBV14, the J gene TRBJ1-5; tentative D call: TRBD1 (5 bases). CDR3 bases: TGTGCCAGCAGCCAACAGGGTGGTGGGCCCCAGCATTTT. This codes for CASSQQGGGPQHF.